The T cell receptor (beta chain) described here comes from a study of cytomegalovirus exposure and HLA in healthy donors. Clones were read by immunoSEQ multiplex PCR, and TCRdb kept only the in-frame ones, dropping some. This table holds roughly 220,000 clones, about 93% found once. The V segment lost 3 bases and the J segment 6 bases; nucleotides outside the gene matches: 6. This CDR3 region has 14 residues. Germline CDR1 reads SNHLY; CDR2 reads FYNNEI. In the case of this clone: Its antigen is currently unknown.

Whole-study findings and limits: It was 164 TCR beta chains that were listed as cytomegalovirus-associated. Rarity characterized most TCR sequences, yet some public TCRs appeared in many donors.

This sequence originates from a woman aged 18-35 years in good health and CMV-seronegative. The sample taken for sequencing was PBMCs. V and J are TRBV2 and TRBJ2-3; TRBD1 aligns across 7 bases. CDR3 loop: CASSEGRGSDTQYF. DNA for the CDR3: TGTGCCAGCAGTGAGGGCAGGGGGTCGGATACGCAGTATTTT. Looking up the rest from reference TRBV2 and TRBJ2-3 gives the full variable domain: EPEVTQTPSHQVTQMGQEVILRCVPISNHLYFYWYRQILGQKVEFLVSFYNNEISEKSEIFDDQFSVERPDGSNFTLKIRSTKLEDSAMYFCASSEGRGSDTQYFGPGTRLTVL.